This T cell receptor (beta chain) was sequenced in a study of blood T cell repertoires in COVID-19. Overall study context: The United States, Italy and Spain provided the acute and convalescent COVID-19 samples. From T cells, B-cell-depleted T cells, or PBMCs came the material, which was cDNA or gDNA.

The authors' processing: Amplifying reference gene primers gave estimates of nucleated cell counts. Generated by immunoSEQ multiplex PCR, the TCRdb table keeps only in-frame clones and is missing some. For V, J and clone size, that table is used; D and trimming come from the DNA. The sample includes about 150,000 clones, 90% to 95% of them seen just once. This clonotype originated in a man aged 50 to 59 with acute or convalescent COVID-19. Source material: peripheral blood.

CDR3 sequence (DNA): TGTGCCTGGAGTGGGCTGGGGGCAGGGCCGAACACTGAAGCTTTCTTT. Protein: CAWSGLGAGPNTEAFF. V gene TRBV30 combines with J gene TRBJ1-1, with a possible D match to TRBD1 (6 bases). The CDR3 length is 16 residues. V lost 1 base and J 1 base, leaving 16 bases between the germline ends. The germline V gene encodes CDR1 GTSNPN and CDR2 SVGIG (reference sequence).